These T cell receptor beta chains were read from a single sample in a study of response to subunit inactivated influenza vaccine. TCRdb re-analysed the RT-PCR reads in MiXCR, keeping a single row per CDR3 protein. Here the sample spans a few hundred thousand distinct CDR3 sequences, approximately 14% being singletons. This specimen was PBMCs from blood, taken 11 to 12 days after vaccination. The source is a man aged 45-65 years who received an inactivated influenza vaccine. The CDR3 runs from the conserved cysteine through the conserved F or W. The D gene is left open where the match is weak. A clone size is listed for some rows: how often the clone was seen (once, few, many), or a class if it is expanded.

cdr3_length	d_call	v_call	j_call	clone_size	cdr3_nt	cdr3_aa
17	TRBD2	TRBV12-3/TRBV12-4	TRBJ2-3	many	TGTGCCAGCAGTTTACGAGGTAGCGGGCTCCTCACAGATACGCAGTATTTT	CASSLRGSGLLTDTQYF
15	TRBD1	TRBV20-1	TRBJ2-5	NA	TGCAGTGCCACAGAGGGGGGACAGGAGCAAGAGACCCAGTACTTC	CSATEGGQEQETQYF
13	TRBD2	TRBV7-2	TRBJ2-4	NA	TGTGCCAGCACCTGGAGCGGGAGCCACATTCAGTACTTC	CASTWSGSHIQYF
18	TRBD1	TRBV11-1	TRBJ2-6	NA	TGTGCCAGCAGCTTAGCCGGGACAGGGGGAGCTGGGGCCAACGTCCTGACTTTC	CASSLAGTGGAGANVLTF
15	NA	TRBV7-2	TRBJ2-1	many	TGTGCCAGCAGCTTAGTTGGACTGGTTCGAAGTGAGCAGTTCTTC	CASSLVGLVRSEQFF
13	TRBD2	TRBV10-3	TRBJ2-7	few	TGTGCCACCTCGGGGGGGGCTATCGACGAGCAGTACTTC	CATSGGAIDEQYF
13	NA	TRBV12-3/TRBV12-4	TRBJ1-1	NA	TGTGCCAGCATGGGGGGCGCAAGAACTGAAGCTTTCTTT	CASMGGARTEAFF
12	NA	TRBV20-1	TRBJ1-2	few	TGCAGTGCTAGAGGGGCAGGGAGGCGCTACACCTTC	CSARGAGRRYTF
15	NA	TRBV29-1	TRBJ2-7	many	TGCAGCGTTGAAGAGAGGGGGAGCCAGGACTACGAGCAGTACTTC	CSVEERGSQDYEQYF
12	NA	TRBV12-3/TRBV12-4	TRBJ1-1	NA	TGTGCCAGCAGTTCAGAGACACCCGAAGCTTTCTTT	CASSSETPEAFF
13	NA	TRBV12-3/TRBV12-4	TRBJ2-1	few	TGTGCCAGCAGTCGTCGCGCCGGGACTCGCGGGTTCTTC	CASSRRAGTRGFF
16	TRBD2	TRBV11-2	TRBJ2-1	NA	TGTGCCAGCAGGCGGACTAGCGGGAGTCCCTACAATGAGCAGTTCTTC	CASRRTSGSPYNEQFF
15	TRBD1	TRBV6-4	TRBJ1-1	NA	TGTGCCAGCAGTCCATCCGACAGGGTCTGGACTGAAGCTTTCTTT	CASSPSDRVWTEAFF
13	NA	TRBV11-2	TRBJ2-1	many	TGTGCCAGCAGTCCATACCCGGGGGCGGGCCAGTTCTTC	CASSPYPGAGQFF
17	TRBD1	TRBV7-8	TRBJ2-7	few	TGTGCCAGCAGCACAAATTCCGGGACAGGGAGCTCCTACGAGCAGTACTTC	CASSTNSGTGSSYEQYF
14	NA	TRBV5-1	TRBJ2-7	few	TGCGCCAGCAGCCCTGATCCCAGGGCCGGGGAGCAGTACTTC	CASSPDPRAGEQYF
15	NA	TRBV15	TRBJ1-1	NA	TGTGCCACCAGCAGAGATGGCAGGGAGTACACTGAAGCTTTCTTT	CATSRDGREYTEAFF
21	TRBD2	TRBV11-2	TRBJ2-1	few	TGTGCCAGCAGCTTAGAACTAGCGGGCACCTTCTTCGTTGGAGGCTACAATGAGCAGTTCTTC	CASSLELAGTFFVGGYNEQFF
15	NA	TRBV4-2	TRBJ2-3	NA	TGTGCCAGCAGCCGCCTACTAAGCGGCACAGATACGCAGTATTTT	CASSRLLSGTDTQYF
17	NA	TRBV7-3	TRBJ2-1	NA	TGTGCCAGCAGCTTCTCCTCCTCAAGGGAAATGTACAATGAGCAGTTCTTC	CASSFSSSREMYNEQFF
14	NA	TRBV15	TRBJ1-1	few	TGTGCCACCAGCACCAAGACATTGAACACTGAAGCTTTCTTT	CATSTKTLNTEAFF
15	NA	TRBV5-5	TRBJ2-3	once	TGTGCCAGCAGCTTGGTCCGGGGACGCACAGATACGCAGTATTTT	CASSLVRGRTDTQYF
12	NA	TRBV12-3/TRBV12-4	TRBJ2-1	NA	TGTGCCAGCAGTTTTGTGGTTACTGAGCAGTTCTTC	CASSFVVTEQFF
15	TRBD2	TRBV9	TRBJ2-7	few	TGTGCCAGCAGCGTAGAAGGCTGGGCTAGCGGGATGCAGTACTTC	CASSVEGWASGMQYF
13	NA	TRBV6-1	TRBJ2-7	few	TGTGCCAGCAGTAGACCGGGGGCCTACGAGCAGTACTTC	CASSRPGAYEQYF
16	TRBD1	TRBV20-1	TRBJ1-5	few	TGCAGTGCTAGAGTGGGGACAGGGGTTAGCAATCAGCCCCAGCATTTT	CSARVGTGVSNQPQHF
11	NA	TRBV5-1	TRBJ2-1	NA	TGCGCCAGCACTTCGGATAATGAGCAGTTCTTC	CASTSDNEQFF
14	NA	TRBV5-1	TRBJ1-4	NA	TGCGCCAGCCAAGTGGAGCCAGCTAATGAAAAACTGTTTTTT	CASQVEPANEKLFF
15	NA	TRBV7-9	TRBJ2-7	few	TGTGCCAGCAGCTTAGAGGAGAGGGGAATCTACGAGCAGTACTTC	CASSLEERGIYEQYF
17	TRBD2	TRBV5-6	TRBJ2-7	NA	TGTGCCAGCAGCAGCGGGACTCTAGCGGGGGGATTCTACGAGCAGTACTTC	CASSSGTLAGGFYEQYF
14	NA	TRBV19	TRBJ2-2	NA	TGTGCCAGTAGTATAGCGATTGGAACCGGGGAGCTGTTTTTT	CASSIAIGTGELFF
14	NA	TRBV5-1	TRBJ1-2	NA	TGCGCCAGCAGCTCCCAGCCGGGGGGCTATGGCTACACCTTC	CASSSQPGGYGYTF
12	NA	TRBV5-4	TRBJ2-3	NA	TGTGCCATGGGCCCCGGGCGGGATACGCAGTATTTT	CAMGPGRDTQYF
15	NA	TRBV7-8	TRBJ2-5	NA	TGTGCCAGCAGCTTAACGGGAATAATCCAAGAGACCCAGTACTTC	CASSLTGIIQETQYF
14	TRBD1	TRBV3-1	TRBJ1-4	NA	TGTGCCAGCAGCCAATTCCAGGGGGGCGAAAAACTGTTTTTT	CASSQFQGGEKLFF
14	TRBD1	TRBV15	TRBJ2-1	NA	TGTGCCACCAGCAGAGGACAGGGCTACAATGAGCAGTTCTTC	CATSRGQGYNEQFF
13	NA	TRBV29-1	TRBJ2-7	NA	TGCAGCGTCCAGGGGTCAGGGACCTACGAGCAGTACTTC	CSVQGSGTYEQYF
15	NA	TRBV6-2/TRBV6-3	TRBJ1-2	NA	TGTGCCAGCATACCTCTGACAGGAGATAACTATGGCTACACCTTC	CASIPLTGDNYGYTF
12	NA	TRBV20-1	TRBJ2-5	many	TGCAGTGCTCGCAAGACCTCGCAGACCCAGTACTTC	CSARKTSQTQYF
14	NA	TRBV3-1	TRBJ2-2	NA	TGTGCCAGCAGCCAAGATCGGGTCTCTGGGGAGCTGTTTTTT	CASSQDRVSGELFF
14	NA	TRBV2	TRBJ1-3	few	TGTGCCAGCAAGGCCAGCAAATCTGGAAACACCATATATTTT	CASKASKSGNTIYF
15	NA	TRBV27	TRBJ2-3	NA	TGTGCCAGCAGTCTCCTACAGGGAAGCACAGATACGCAGTATTTT	CASSLLQGSTDTQYF
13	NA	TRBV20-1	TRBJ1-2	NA	TGCAGTGCTAGACGCCAGGATAACTATGGCTACACCTTC	CSARRQDNYGYTF
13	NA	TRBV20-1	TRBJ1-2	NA	TGCAGTGCTAAAATGGGTCCGTCAGGAGGCTACACCTTC	CSAKMGPSGGYTF
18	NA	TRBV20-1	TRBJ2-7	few	TGCAGTGCTAGAGATCTCAGGGGGGGTGGCAGGACATACTACGAGCAGTACTTC	CSARDLRGGGRTYYEQYF
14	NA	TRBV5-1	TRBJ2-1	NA	TGCGCCAGCAGACTACTAGTTGGGTCGGATGAGCAGTTCTTC	CASRLLVGSDEQFF
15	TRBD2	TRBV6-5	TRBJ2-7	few	TGTGCCAGCAGTTACTCGAGCGGGGAATCCTACGAGCAGTACTTC	CASSYSSGESYEQYF
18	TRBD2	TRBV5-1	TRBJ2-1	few	TGCGCCAGCAGCCCGGCGGGGGTAAACCAGCGGGGGATTTTTGAGCAGTTCTTC	CASSPAGVNQRGIFEQFF
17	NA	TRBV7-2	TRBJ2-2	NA	TGTGCCAGCAGCTTTTACGTCGGGGGGCCTAACACCGGGGAGCTGTTTTTT	CASSFYVGGPNTGELFF
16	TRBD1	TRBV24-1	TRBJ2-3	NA	TGTGCCACCAGTGATGTCGGACAGGGGGCGGGAGATACGCAGTATTTT	CATSDVGQGAGDTQYF
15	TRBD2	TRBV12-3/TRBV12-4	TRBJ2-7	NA	TGTGCCAGCAGTCGTAGCGGGAGTGTGTCCTACGAGCAGTACTTC	CASSRSGSVSYEQYF
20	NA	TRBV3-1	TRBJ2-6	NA	NA	CASSPPVFWLAGSGANVLTF
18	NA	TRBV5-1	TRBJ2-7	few	TGCGCCAGCAGCTTTGGAGCCTTTGTTTCCTCGAGCTCCTACGAGCAGTACTTC	CASSFGAFVSSSSYEQYF
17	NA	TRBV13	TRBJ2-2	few	TGTGCCAGCAGCTCGACTAGTTTTTCGAGAAACACCGGGGAGCTGTTTTTT	CASSSTSFSRNTGELFF
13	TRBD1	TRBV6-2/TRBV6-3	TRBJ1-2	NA	TGTGCCAGTCGGGACAGCTCTAACTATGGCTACACCTTC	CASRDSSNYGYTF